A selection of T cell receptor beta chains follows, all from one sample in a study of blood T cell repertoires in COVID-19. Sequencing was performed with immunoSEQ multiplex PCR; in TCRdb, only in-frame clones are kept and a portion is missing. The sample has around 220,000 clones, roughly 80% seen once. The sequencing sample was made of peripheral blood. The source of these receptors is a human donor in a cohort sampled during active COVID-19. Both conserved end residues are part of each CDR3.

v_gene	j_gene	len	CDR3aa
TRBV7-9	TRBJ2-7	15	CASRSGTSGSNEQYF
TRBV2	TRBJ1-1	11	CASSENRVAFF
TRBV3-1/TRBV3-2	TRBJ2-2	18	CASSHARTGLEGTGELFF
TRBV12-3/TRBV12-4	TRBJ2-1	13	CASNLEGYNEQFF
TRBV11-2	TRBJ1-1	14	CASSLTAGAGEAFF
TRBV27	TRBJ1-1	12	CASRAPQGGAFF
TRBV5-5	TRBJ2-7	14	CASSLGQGPYEQYF
TRBV19	TRBJ1-5	16	CASSPRDFRGNQPQHF
TRBV30	TRBJ2-7	15	CAWSGRLAGHYEQYF
TRBV10-2	TRBJ2-1	13	CASWDRAYNEQFF
TRBV7-2	TRBJ2-7	13	CASSSSGGYEQYF
TRBV11-1	TRBJ1-2	12	CASSWGGNGYTF
TRBV18	TRBJ1-3	18	CASSPLPRTANSGNTIYF
TRBV3-1/TRBV3-2	TRBJ1-2	15	CASSHRTRPNYGYTF
TRBV2	TRBJ2-4	12	CASSESGGIQYF
TRBV6-4	TRBJ2-1	15	CASSELAGAAHEQFF
TRBV28	TRBJ2-7	15	CASSLGQLTSYEQYF
TRBV7-6	TRBJ2-3	16	CASSASGTGAFSTQYF
TRBV4-1	TRBJ1-2	13	CASSQDTYYGYTF
TRBV28	TRBJ1-3	13	CASSLGQGATIYF
TRBV5-8	TRBJ1-5	15	CASSLRTGSHQPQHF
TRBV24-1	TRBJ2-1	15	CATSDLRERVNEQFF
TRBV4-3	TRBJ1-6	14	CASSQVRGKSPLHF
TRBV5-6	TRBJ1-5	16	CASSLSQGERNQPQHF
TRBV5-1	TRBJ2-7	17	CASSWDRGSLYYYEQYF
TRBV6-2/TRBV6-3	TRBJ1-5	15	CASSYSGAYYQPQHF
TRBV2	TRBJ2-1	15	CASKKQGGPSAEQFF
TRBV28	TRBJ1-1	15	CASSRGQIKNTEAFF
TRBV6-6	TRBJ2-7	16	CASSYYSGTGVYEQYF
TRBV30	TRBJ2-7	17	CAWIPPPGTGLTYEQYF
TRBV6-6	TRBJ1-2	14	CASSYSGPGYGYTF
TRBV6-5	TRBJ1-2	13	CASRNRGGHGYTF
TRBV18	TRBJ2-7	17	CASSPDARASGSGEQYF
TRBV28	TRBJ2-7	14	CASSPGTSGRKQYF